The 10 T cell receptor beta chains reported below all come from one sample, sequenced in a study of siplizumab effects on memory and regulatory T cells. Some clones are missing from TCRdb's copy, which holds only in-frame ones; the method was immunoSEQ multiplex PCR. This sample has under 150,000 clones, with around 94% found just once. Sequences were obtained from non-Treg CD4+ T cells sorted from blood. The receptor source for this set is a human donor in good health.

The V call is TRBV5-1, the J call TRBJ1-1; a possible D gene is TRBD1 (6 bases). The CDR3 sequence is 15 residues long. Germline V lookup: CDR1 SGHRS, CDR2 YFSETQ. V lost 4 bases and J 0 bases, leaving 13 bases between the germline ends. The CDR3 reads CASSEQGHLNTEAFF. The CDR3 coding sequence is TGCGCCAGCAGCGAACAGGGACACCTGAACACTGAAGCTTTCTTT.

The V gene is TRBV6-1, the J gene TRBJ2-6; D remains unclear. The CDR3 contains 16 residues. Trimming cost V 4 bases and J 4 bases, with 14 bases left between them. Per germline, CDR1 MNHNS and CDR2 SASEGT. The CDR3 DNA follows: TGTGCCAGCAGTGTGAATAGGCAGCCCGGGGCCAACGTCCTGACTTTC. Protein sequence: CASSVNRQPGANVLTF.

In nucleotides, the CDR3 is TGTGCCAGCAGCTTAAAGACGAACACTGAAGCTTTCTTT. Translation: CASSLKTNTEAFF. This chain uses TRBV7-9 with TRBJ1-1, with D unclear. The germline gives CDR1 SEHNR, CDR2 FQNEAQ (reference sequence). The CDR3 spans 13 residues. V was shortened by 2 bases and J by 1 base, with 5 bases between the two germline ends.

The rearrangement uses TRBV11-1 and TRBJ1-1; D ambiguous. The V gene's germline CDR1 is SGHAT and CDR2 FQDESV (reference sequence). This CDR3 comprises 16 residues. With 6 bases removed from V and 6 bases from J, the gap between germline ends came to 23 bases. The CDR3 loop reads CASRIGDGAIGPEAFF. The CDR3 nucleotides read TGTGCCAGCAGGATCGGGGATGGCGCCATCGGACCTGAAGCTTTCTTT. The variable domain in full, with the rest retrieved from reference TRBV11-1 and TRBJ1-1, is EAEVAQSPRYKITEKSQAVAFWCDPISGHATLYWYRQILGQGPELLVQFQDESVVDDSQLPKDRFSAERLKGVDSTLKIQPAELGDSAMYLCASRIGDGAIGPEAFFGQGTRLTVV.

The chain employs TRBV7-3 and TRBJ2-2; unclear D gene. This CDR3 has 11 residues. Looked up from germline, CDR1 is SGHTA and CDR2 is FQGTGA. V was shortened by 5 bases and J by 8 bases, with 6 bases between the two germline ends. The chain's CDR3 is CASSVGGELFF. The CDR3 region has the DNA TGTGCCAGCAGCGTAGGGGGGGAGCTGTTTTTT.

The count of this clone is one. The V and J genes are TRBV5-1 and TRBJ1-4; unclear D gene. Germline loops: CDR1 SGHRS, CDR2 YFSETQ. Deletions cut 0 bases from V and 0 bases from J, with 3 bases between. This CDR3 spans 14 amino acids. Written as DNA, the CDR3 is TGCGCCAGCAGCTTGGGGGCAACTAATGAAAAACTGTTTTTT. Translating it yields CASSLGATNEKLFF.

The chain employs TRBV2 and TRBJ2-7, with D perhaps matching TRBD1 (5 bases). Germline lookup yields CDR1 SNHLY and CDR2 FYNNEI. The CDR3 covers 13 residues. V was trimmed by 6 bases and J by 1 base, leaving 10 bases between them. The chain's CDR3 is CASSQTASYEQYF. The CDR3 nucleotides read TGTGCCAGCAGCCAGACAGCATCCTACGAGCAGTACTTC. The entire variable domain, with the rest obtained from reference TRBV2 and TRBJ2-7, is as follows: EPEVTQTPSHQVTQMGQEVILRCVPISNHLYFYWYRQILGQKVEFLVSFYNNEISEKSEIFDDQFSVERPDGSNFTLKIRSTKLEDSAMYFCASSQTASYEQYFGPGTRLTVT.

In this sample, this clone turned up once. The DNA of the CDR3 is TGCGCCAGCAGCTTGGGTCTGGTAATGAACACCGGGGAGCTGTTTTTT. Translated: CASSLGLVMNTGELFF. The chain is built from TRBV5-1 and TRBJ2-2; D uncertain. Trimming removed 0 bases from V and 1 base from J, with 10 bases in between. CDR1 and CDR2 (germline): SGHRS, YFSETQ. The CDR3 extends over 16 amino acids.

The chain has TRBV5-1 and TRBJ2-7, with no clear D. The germline CDR1 and CDR2 sequences are SGHRS and YFSETQ. CDR3 length: 14 amino acids. Trimming shortened V by 1 base and J by 0 bases, and 8 bases separated the two germline ends. This CDR3 is CASSLSAPSYEQYF. The CDR3 nucleotides are TGCGCCAGCAGCTTGTCAGCGCCCTCCTACGAGCAGTACTTC.

This clone was picked up a small number of times. The gene calls are TRBV30 and TRBJ1-5; D is unclear. Deletions cut 4 bases from V and 9 bases from J, with 13 bases between. This CDR3 has 12 amino acids. Germline assignment: CDR1 GTSNPN and CDR2 SVGIG (reference sequence). The DNA for the CDR3 is TGTGCCTGGACCGGGCTCGGCGGGCCCCAGCATTTT. This encodes CAWTGLGGPQHF.